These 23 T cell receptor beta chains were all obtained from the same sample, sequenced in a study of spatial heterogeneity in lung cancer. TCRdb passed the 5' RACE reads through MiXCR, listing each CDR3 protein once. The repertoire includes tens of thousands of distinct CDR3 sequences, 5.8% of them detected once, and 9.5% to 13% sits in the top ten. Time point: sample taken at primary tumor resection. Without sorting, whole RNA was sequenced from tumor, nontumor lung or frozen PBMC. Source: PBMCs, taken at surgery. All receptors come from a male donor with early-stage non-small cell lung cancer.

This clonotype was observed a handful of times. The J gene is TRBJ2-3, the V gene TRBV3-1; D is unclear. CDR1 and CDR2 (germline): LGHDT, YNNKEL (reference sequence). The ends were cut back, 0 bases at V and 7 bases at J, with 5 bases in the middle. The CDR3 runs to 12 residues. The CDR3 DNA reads TGTGCCAGCAGCCAAGATGGGTATACGCAGTATTTT. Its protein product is CASSQDGYTQYF.

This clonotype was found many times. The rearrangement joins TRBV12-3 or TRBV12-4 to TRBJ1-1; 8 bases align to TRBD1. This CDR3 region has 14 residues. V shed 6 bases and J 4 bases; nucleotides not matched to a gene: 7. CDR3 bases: TGTGCCAGCAGCATATACAGGGGGGGCACTGAAGCTTTCTTT. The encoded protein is CASSIYRGGTEAFF.

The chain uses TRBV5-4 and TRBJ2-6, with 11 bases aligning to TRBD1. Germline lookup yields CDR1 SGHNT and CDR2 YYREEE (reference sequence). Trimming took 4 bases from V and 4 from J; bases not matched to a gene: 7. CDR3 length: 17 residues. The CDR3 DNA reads TGTGCCAGCAGCGGTGGACAGGGGGCGCACGGGGCCAACGTCCTGACTTTC. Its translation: CASSGGQGAHGANVLTF.

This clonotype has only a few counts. In nucleotides, the CDR3 is TGTGCCAGCAGCCGGGACTTCCAAGAGACCCAGTACTTC. Residues: CASSRDFQETQYF. V and J are TRBV5-6 and TRBJ2-5; D perhaps matches TRBD2 (6 bases). The CDR3 has 13 amino acids. The V end lost 4 bases, the J end lost 1 base, and 8 bases lay between the germline ends. Germline V gene sequence: CDR1 SGHDT, CDR2 YYEEEE.

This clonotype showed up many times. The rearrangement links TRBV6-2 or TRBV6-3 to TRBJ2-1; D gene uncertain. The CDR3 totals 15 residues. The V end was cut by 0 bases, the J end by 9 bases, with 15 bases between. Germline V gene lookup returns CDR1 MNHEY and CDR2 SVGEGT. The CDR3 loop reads CASSYSRSSGFEQFF. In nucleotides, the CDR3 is TGTGCCAGCAGTTACTCGCGTTCGTCCGGGTTTGAGCAGTTCTTC.

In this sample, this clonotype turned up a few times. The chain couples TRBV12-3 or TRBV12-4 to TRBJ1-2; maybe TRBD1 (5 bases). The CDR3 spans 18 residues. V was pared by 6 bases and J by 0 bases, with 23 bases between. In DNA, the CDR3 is TGTGCCAGCAGGAAAGGGAGGACAATGATTTCATCTAACTATGGCTACACCTTC. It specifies CASRKGRTMISSNYGYTF.

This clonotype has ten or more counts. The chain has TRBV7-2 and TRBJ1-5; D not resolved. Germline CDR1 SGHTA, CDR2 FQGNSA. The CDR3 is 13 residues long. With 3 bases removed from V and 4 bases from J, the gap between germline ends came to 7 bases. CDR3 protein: CASSLGKNQPQHF. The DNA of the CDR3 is TGTGCCAGCAGCTTGGGAAAGAATCAGCCCCAGCATTTT.

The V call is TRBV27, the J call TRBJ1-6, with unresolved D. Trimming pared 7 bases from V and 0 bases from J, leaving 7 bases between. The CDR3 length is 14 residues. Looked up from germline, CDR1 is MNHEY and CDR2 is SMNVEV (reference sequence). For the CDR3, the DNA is TGTGCCAGCACTACGGTCTCCTATAATTCACCCCTCCACTTT. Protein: CASTTVSYNSPLHF.

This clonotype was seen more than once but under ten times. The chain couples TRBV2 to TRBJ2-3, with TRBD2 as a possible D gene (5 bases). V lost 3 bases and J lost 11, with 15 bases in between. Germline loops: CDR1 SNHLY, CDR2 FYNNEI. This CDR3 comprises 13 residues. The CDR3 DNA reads TGTGCCAGCAGTGACGGTGGGAGTTTCGGGCAGTATTTT. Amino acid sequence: CASSDGGSFGQYF.

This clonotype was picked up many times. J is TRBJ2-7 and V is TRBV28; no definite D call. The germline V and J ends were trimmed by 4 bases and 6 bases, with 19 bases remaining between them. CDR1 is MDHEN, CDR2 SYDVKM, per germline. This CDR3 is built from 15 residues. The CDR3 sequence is CASSSASLGFREQYF. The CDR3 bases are TGTGCCAGCAGTTCAGCGTCTTTAGGGTTTCGCGAGCAGTACTTC.

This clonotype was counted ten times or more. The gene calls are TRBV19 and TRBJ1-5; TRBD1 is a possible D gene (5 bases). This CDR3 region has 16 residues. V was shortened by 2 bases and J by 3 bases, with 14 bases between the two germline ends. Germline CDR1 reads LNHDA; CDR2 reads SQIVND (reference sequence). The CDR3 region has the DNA TGTGCCAGTAGTATAAGGGCGGGACTCAACAATCAGCCCCAGCATTTT. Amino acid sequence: CASSIRAGLNNQPQHF.

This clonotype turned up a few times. In DNA, the CDR3 is TGTGCCTGGAGTGTCCCAGGGAGTTTAGGCATTCAGTACTTC. Translation gives CAWSVPGSLGIQYF. The V and J genes are TRBV30 and TRBJ2-4; D may match TRBD1 or TRBD2 (5 bases each). This CDR3 spans 14 amino acids. The germline V and J ends were trimmed by 0 bases and 9 bases, with 15 bases remaining between them. Germline CDR1 GTSNPN, CDR2 SVGIG (reference sequence).

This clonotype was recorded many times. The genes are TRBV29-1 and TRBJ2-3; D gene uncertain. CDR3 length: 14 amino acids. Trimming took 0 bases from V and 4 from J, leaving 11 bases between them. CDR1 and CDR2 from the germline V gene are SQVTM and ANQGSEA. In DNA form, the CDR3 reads TGCAGCGTTGAAGATGGATTATCGGCAGATACGCAGTATTTT. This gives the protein CSVEDGLSADTQYF.

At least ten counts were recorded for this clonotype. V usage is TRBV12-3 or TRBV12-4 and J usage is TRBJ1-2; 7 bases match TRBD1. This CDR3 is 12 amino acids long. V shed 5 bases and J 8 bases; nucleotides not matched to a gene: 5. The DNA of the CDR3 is TGTGCCAGCAGTCTGACAGGGAGCGGCTACACCTTC. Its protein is CASSLTGSGYTF.

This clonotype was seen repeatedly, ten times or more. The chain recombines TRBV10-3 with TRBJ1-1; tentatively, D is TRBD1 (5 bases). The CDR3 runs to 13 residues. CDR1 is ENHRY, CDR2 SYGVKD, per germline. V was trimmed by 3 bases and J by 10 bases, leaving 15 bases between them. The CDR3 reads CAISEPFGGRAFF. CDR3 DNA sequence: TGTGCCATCAGTGAACCCTTCGGGGGACGAGCTTTCTTT.

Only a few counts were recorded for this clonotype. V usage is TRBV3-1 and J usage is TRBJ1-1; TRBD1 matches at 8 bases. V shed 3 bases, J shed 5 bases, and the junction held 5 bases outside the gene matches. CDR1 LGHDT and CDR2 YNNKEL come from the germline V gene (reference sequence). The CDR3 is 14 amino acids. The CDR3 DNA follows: TGTGCCAGCAGCCACTCGGACAGGGTGACTGAAGCTTTCTTT. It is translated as CASSHSDRVTEAFF.

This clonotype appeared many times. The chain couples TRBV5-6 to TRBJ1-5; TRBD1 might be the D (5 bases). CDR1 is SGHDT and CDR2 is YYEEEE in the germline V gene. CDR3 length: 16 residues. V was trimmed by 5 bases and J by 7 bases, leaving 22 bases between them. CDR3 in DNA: TGTGCCAGCAGTCAGGGATTAAGGGCGTTAGGGCAGCCCCAGCATTTT. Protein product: CASSQGLRALGQPQHF.

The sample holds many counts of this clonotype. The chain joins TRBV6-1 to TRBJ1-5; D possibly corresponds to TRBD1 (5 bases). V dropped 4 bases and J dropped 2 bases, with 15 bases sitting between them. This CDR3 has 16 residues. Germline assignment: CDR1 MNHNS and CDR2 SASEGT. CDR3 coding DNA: TGTGCCAGCAGTGCAAGGGGCATCCTGGGCAATCAGCCCCAGCATTTT. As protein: CASSARGILGNQPQHF.

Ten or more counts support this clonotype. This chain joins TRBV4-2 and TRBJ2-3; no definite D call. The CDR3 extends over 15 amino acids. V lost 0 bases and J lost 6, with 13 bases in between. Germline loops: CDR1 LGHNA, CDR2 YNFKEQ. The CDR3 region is CASSQDGRTYDTQYF. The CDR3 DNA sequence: TGTGCCAGCAGCCAAGATGGGCGGACCTACGATACGCAGTATTTT.

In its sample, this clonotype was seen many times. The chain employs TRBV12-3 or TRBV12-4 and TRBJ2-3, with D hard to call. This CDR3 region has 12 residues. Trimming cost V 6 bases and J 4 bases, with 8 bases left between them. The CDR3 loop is CASRGGADTQYF. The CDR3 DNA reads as TGTGCCAGCAGGGGTGGGGCAGATACGCAGTATTTT.

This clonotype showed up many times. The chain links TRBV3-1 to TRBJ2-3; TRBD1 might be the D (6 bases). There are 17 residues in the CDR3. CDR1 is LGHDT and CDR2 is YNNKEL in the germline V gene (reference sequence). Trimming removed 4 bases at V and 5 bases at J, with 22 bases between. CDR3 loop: CASSPTSNTEGVDTQYF. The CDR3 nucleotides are TGTGCCAGCAGCCCAACAAGCAACACAGAGGGGGTAGATACGCAGTATTTT.

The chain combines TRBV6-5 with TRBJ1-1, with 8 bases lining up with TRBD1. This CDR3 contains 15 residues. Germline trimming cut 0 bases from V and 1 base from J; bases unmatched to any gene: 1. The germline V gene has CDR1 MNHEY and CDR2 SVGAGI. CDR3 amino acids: CASSYSGQGNTEAFF. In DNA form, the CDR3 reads TGTGCCAGCAGTTACTCCGGACAGGGGAACACTGAAGCTTTCTTT.

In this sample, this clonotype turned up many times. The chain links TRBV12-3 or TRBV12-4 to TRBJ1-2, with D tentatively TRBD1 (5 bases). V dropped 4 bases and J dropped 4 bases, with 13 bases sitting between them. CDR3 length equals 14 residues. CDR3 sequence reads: CASSSPTGRYGYTF. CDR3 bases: TGTGCCAGCAGTTCCCCCACAGGACGCTATGGCTACACCTTC.